Below, 24 T cell receptor beta chains from the same sample are listed, as sequenced in a study of sequential checkpoint blockade in melanoma. Stated treatment: randomized to nivolumab then ipilimumab (arm A) or the reverse (arm B). Data came from immunoSEQ multiplex PCR; TCRdb stores just in-frame clones and leaves some out. The repertoire holds 6,000 to 8,000 clones, with 20% as singletons. The sample here was tumor tissue (inferred from file names), taken from a patient given nivolumab and ipilimumab in sequence. The receptors originated from a human donor with melanoma.

By sample share, this clone is medium-sized. This chain joins TRBV6-8 and TRBJ1-1; 11 bases fit TRBD1. The CDR3 covers 17 residues. V lost 2 bases to trimming and J lost 1 base; unmatched junction nucleotides: 6. Per the germline V gene, CDR1 is MNHGY and CDR2 is SAAAGT. The CDR3 DNA sequence: TGTGCCAGCAGTTACCTTGGACAGGGGGCATCGAACACTGAAGCTTTCTTT. Translating it yields CASSYLGQGASNTEAFF.

V is TRBV5-1 and J is TRBJ1-4; tentative D call: TRBD1 (6 bases). V lost 5 bases to trimming and J lost 2 bases, with 13 bases between them. Germline V gives CDR1 SGHRS, CDR2 YFSETQ. This CDR3 comprises 15 residues. CDR3 residues: CASRLGGRTNEKLFF. The CDR3 nucleotides are TGCGCCAGCAGACTAGGGGGTAGGACTAATGAAAAACTGTTTTTT. Complete variable domain (other parts from reference TRBV5-1 and TRBJ1-4): KAGVTQTPRYLIKTRGQQVTLSCSPISGHRSVSWYQQTPGQGLQFLFEYFSETQRNKGNFPGRFSGRQFSNSRSEMNVSTLELGDSALYLCASRLGGRTNEKLFFGSGTQLSVL.

This clone was found many times. The chain uses TRBV6-7 and TRBJ2-7, with unresolved D. TRBV6-7 is an open reading frame, and its role is uncertain. CDR3 length equals 13 residues. Trimming removed 3 bases from V and 3 bases from J, with 9 bases in between. In DNA, the CDR3 is TGTGCCAGCAGTTATTCCTCAGTCTACGAGCAGTACTTC. Translation: CASSYSSVYEQYF.

The J gene is TRBJ2-7, the V gene TRBV5-1; D possibly corresponds to TRBD2 (7 bases). V lost 2 bases and J lost 0, with 15 bases in between. CDR3 size: 16 residues. Germline values: CDR1 SGHRS, CDR2 YFSETQ. The CDR3 DNA follows: TGCGCCAGCAGCTTTATGGGGGGGCCGTACTCCTACGAGCAGTACTTC. It yields the protein CASSFMGGPYSYEQYF.

The chain combines TRBV19 with TRBJ2-1, with D perhaps given as TRBD1 or TRBD2 (5 bases each). Trimming removed 1 base from V and 10 bases from J, with 14 bases in between. There are 14 residues in the CDR3. Germline CDR1 and CDR2: LNHDA and SQIVND (reference sequence). CDR3 coding DNA: TGTGCCAGTAGTATAGGGGGCGAGGAGGACGAGCAGTTCTTC. This sequence encodes CASSIGGEEDEQFF.

CDR3 nucleotide sequence: TGTGCCTGGGGACTAGCCCGCAATGAGCAGTTCTTC. Translating it yields CAWGLARNEQFF. The gene calls are TRBV30 and TRBJ2-1; 8 positions agree with TRBD2. The germline V gene encodes CDR1 GTSNPN and CDR2 SVGIG (reference sequence). V was pared by 5 bases and J by 6 bases, with 3 bases of the junction left unmatched. The CDR3 extends over 12 amino acids.

The chain uses TRBV5-1 and TRBJ2-7, with TRBD1 as a possible D gene (6 bases). The length of the CDR3 is 15 residues. Germline loops: CDR1 SGHRS, CDR2 YFSETQ. V was pared by 4 bases and J by 2 bases, with 16 bases between. In DNA form, the CDR3 reads TGCGCCAGCAGCGGAGAGACAGGCCTCACCTACGAGCAGTACTTC. Translating it yields CASSGETGLTYEQYF.

This clone occurred a few times. The CDR3 is CASSFGTGIYEQYF. The CDR3, as DNA: TGTGCCAGCAGCTTTGGGACAGGGATCTACGAGCAGTACTTC. This chain connects TRBV11-3 to TRBJ2-7; 9 nucleotides agree with TRBD1. The V segment lost 3 bases and the J segment 3 bases; nucleotides outside the gene matches: 3. The CDR3 is 14 amino acids. Germline V gene lookup returns CDR1 SGHNT and CDR2 YENEEA.

This clone occurred many times. J is TRBJ1-3 and V is TRBV9; D uncertain. Germline V gives CDR1 SGDLS, CDR2 YYNGEE. Trimming took off 6 bases at V and 8 bases at J, with 15 bases between the two ends. CDR3 length: 13 residues. The CDR3 spells CASMVESADTIYF. The CDR3 coding sequence is TGTGCCAGCATGGTGGAAAGCGCCGACACCATATATTTT.

This clone was counted many times. V gene TRBV11-3 combines with J gene TRBJ1-6, with 7 bases lining up with TRBD1. Germline values: CDR1 SGHNT, CDR2 YENEEA. This CDR3 is 15 amino acids long. J lost 6 bases, V lost 2 bases, and 4 bases had no gene match. The CDR3, as DNA: TGTGCCAGCAGCTTAACTGGGACAGTTAATTCACCCCTCCACTTT. Protein sequence: CASSLTGTVNSPLHF.

The rearrangement links TRBV11-3 to TRBJ1-6, with D tentatively TRBD1 (6 bases). Germline V gene sequence: CDR1 SGHNT, CDR2 YENEEA. The CDR3 length is 14 residues. The ends were cut back, 6 bases at V and 7 bases at J, with 13 bases in the middle. The DNA for the CDR3 is TGTGCCAGCAGGGAACAGGGAGGGAATTCACCCCTCCACTTT. Translation gives CASREQGGNSPLHF.

This clone came up a few times. The chain is built from TRBV7-5 and TRBJ1-1. TRBV7-5 is reported as a pseudogene. The CDR3 spans 14 residues. CDR3 protein: CASSYGTTDTEAFF. As DNA, the CDR3 is TGTGCCAGCAGCTATGGGACCACCGACACTGAAGCTTTCTTT.

The chain combines TRBV19 with TRBJ2-4, with 8 positions matching TRBD1. The CDR3 has 13 amino acids. Looked up from germline, CDR1 is LNHDA and CDR2 is SQIVND (reference sequence). The V and J ends lost 6 bases and 5 bases, in that order; junction bases with no gene match: 3. The CDR3 DNA reads TGTGCCAGTAGCAACAGGGGGGAAAACATTCAGTACTTC. It is translated as CASSNRGENIQYF.

This clone was counted between two and nine times. This rearrangement joins TRBV11-3 to TRBJ2-3; D may be TRBD1 (6 bases). Trimming left V 5 bases short and J 0 bases short, with 9 bases between. The CDR3 has 14 residues. Per the germline V gene, CDR1 is SGHNT and CDR2 is YENEEA. The CDR3 sequence is CASSPRGSTDTQYF. The CDR3 DNA follows: TGTGCCAGCAGCCCCAGGGGAAGCACAGATACGCAGTATTTT.

The chain links TRBV6-8 to TRBJ1-1; a weak D match, TRBD1 (6 bases). Trimming shortened V by 10 bases and J by 4 bases, and 19 bases separated the two germline ends. Per germline, CDR1 MNHGY and CDR2 SAAAGT. The length of the CDR3 is 14 residues. CDR3 residues: CAISNRAGFTEAFF. CDR3 DNA: TGTGCCATCAGCAACAGGGCGGGTTTCACTGAAGCTTTCTTT.

This clone is termed medium-sized. The V gene is TRBV30, the J gene TRBJ1-4; D possibly corresponds to TRBD1 (5 bases). The CDR3 runs 13 residues. Germline V gene sequence: CDR1 GTSNPN, CDR2 SVGIG (reference sequence). The V end was cut by 2 bases, the J end by 8 bases, with 12 bases between. This chain's CDR3 is CAWSSGFAEKLFF. The CDR3 DNA follows: TGTGCCTGGAGTTCAGGGTTTGCCGAAAAACTGTTTTTT.

This chain uses TRBV19 with TRBJ1-4; D perhaps matches TRBD1 (6 bases). CDR3 size: 16 residues. CDR1 is LNHDA, CDR2 SQIVND, per germline (reference sequence). Trimming shortened V by 3 bases and J by 5 bases, and 16 bases separated the two germline ends. CDR3 loop: CASSILQGRQNEKLFF. In DNA form, the CDR3 reads TGTGCCAGTAGTATCTTACAGGGACGGCAGAATGAAAAACTGTTTTTT.

This clone was found many times. The CDR3 here is CASSYGQSREQYF. The DNA for the CDR3 is TGTGCCAGCAGTTACGGACAGTCTCGCGAGCAGTACTTC. The rearrangement links TRBV6-8 to TRBJ2-7, with D maybe TRBD1 (6 bases). The CDR3 covers 13 residues. Germline CDR1 is MNHGY and CDR2 is SAAAGT. Trimming pared 2 bases from V and 6 bases from J, leaving 11 bases between.

This clone came up a few times. V gene TRBV10-1 combines with J gene TRBJ1-4; D unclear. V was shortened by 6 bases and J by 0 bases, with 5 bases between the two germline ends. Germline CDR1 WNHNN, CDR2 SYGVQD (reference sequence). The CDR3 contains 13 residues. CDR3 loop: CASRSATNEKLFF. The CDR3 DNA reads TGCGCCAGCAGGTCAGCAACTAATGAAAAACTGTTTTTT.

The chain uses TRBV29-1 and TRBJ1-1, with D possibly matching TRBD1 (6 bases). CDR3 length: 13 residues. Deletions cut 7 bases from V and 3 bases from J, with 15 bases between. Germline V lookup: CDR1 SQVTM, CDR2 ANQGSEA. In nucleotides, the CDR3 is TGCAGCGGATCCCGACAGGCCGACACTGAAGCTTTCTTT. This encodes CSGSRQADTEAFF. The full variable domain, with the rest looked up from reference TRBV29-1 and TRBJ1-1, is SAVISQKPSRDICQRGTSLTIQCQVDSQVTMMFWYRQQPGQSLTLIATANQGSEATYESGFVIDKFPISRPNLTFSTLTVSNMSPEDSSIYLCSGSRQADTEAFFGQGTRLTVV.

This clone was seen a handful of times. This chain joins TRBV6-8 and TRBJ1-1; 9 bases are a match to TRBD1. Trimming at V came to 8 bases and at J to 3 bases, leaving 4 bases not matched to a gene. CDR1 MNHGY and CDR2 SAAAGT come from the germline V gene. The CDR3 is 13 residues long. CDR3 region: CASVRQGDTEAFF. The CDR3 DNA reads as TGTGCCAGCGTGAGACAGGGGGACACTGAAGCTTTCTTT.

The chain has TRBV11-3 and TRBJ2-7, with 10 bases lining up with TRBD1. J gave up 4 bases and V 4 bases, and 19 bases lay outside the gene matches. The CDR3 has 19 residues. CDR1 and CDR2 (germline): SGHNT, YENEEA. The CDR3 loop reads CASSSPALPGTGARYEQYF. DNA of the CDR3: TGTGCCAGCAGCTCTCCAGCGTTACCCGGGACAGGGGCCAGGTACGAGCAGTACTTC.

This clone is medium-sized (0.01 to 0.1%) by share. The V gene is TRBV11-3, the J gene TRBJ1-2, with 10 nucleotides matching TRBD1. The CDR3 runs to 15 residues. CDR1 and CDR2 from the germline V gene are SGHNT and YENEEA. Trimming took 5 bases from V and 3 from J; bases not matched to a gene: 6. The CDR3 loop reads CASSPRGTGDYGYTF. CDR3 DNA: TGTGCCAGCAGCCCAAGGGGGACAGGGGACTATGGCTACACCTTC.

This clone was counted between two and nine times. The rearrangement joins TRBV30 to TRBJ1-2; possible D gene TRBD1, 5 bases. The CDR3 sequence is 13 residues long. Per the germline V gene, CDR1 is GTSNPN and CDR2 is SVGIG (reference sequence). The V end lost 3 bases, the J end lost 4 bases, and 12 bases lay between the germline ends. CDR3: CAWRPGAPYGYTF. As DNA, the CDR3 is TGTGCCTGGAGACCCGGGGCTCCCTATGGCTACACCTTC.